This section outlines one T cell receptor (beta chain) sequence together with its context. This sample is part of a study of technical replicates of blood from a few donors. Libraries were prepared by immunoSEQ multiplex PCR; TCRdb keeps only in-frame clonotypes and omits some of them. The sample has about 76,000 clones, approximately 97% seen once; the top ten hold roughly 0.21%. Germline lookup yields CDR1 SQVTM and CDR2 ANQGSEA. This CDR3 has 16 amino acids. Trimming took 3 bases from V and 5 from J; bases not matched to a gene: 10. The rearrangement links TRBV29-1 to TRBJ2-2, with 9 nucleotides matching TRBD2. The TCR sequence derives from a human donor in good health. The sample consisted of T cells isolated from PBMCs. CDR3 nucleotides: TGCAGCGTTGAGAGGCGGGGGGGCCGGTGGACCGGGGAGCTGTTTTTT. Translated, it gives CSVERRGGRWTGELFF.